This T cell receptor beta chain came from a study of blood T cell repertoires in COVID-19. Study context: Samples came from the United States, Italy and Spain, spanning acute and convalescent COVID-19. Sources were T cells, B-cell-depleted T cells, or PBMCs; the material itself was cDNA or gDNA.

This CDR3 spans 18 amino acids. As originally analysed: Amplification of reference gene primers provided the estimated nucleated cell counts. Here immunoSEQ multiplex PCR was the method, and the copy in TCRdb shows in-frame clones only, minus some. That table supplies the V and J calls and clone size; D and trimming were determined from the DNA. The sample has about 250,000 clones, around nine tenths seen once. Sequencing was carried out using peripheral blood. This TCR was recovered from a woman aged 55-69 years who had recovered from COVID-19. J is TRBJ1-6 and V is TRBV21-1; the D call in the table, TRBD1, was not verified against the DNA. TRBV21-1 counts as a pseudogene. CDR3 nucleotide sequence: TGTGCCAGCAGCAAACCCCTTTCCAGGGGGCGCCGGGGTTCACCCCTCCACTTT. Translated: CASSKPLSRGRRGSPLHF.